A single sample is the source of the 9 T cell receptor beta chains below, sequenced in a study of cytomegalovirus exposure and HLA in healthy donors. PCR employed 60 Vbeta and 13 Jbeta primers. Libraries were prepared by immunoSEQ multiplex PCR; TCRdb keeps only in-frame clonotypes and omits some of them. The data show roughly 150,000 clones, approximately 81% seen once. Material: PBMCs. The source of these receptors is a young woman in good health and CMV-seronegative.

Here the CDR3 reads CASILVAGGAGELFF. The DNA for the CDR3 is TGTGCCAGCATCCTGGTTGCAGGGGGAGCCGGGGAGCTGTTTTTT. V gene TRBV28 combines with J gene TRBJ2-2; 7 nucleotides match TRBD1. This CDR3 region has 15 residues. With 7 bases clipped from V and 6 bases from J, the junction kept 11 bases outside the gene matches. Germline V gene lookup returns CDR1 MDHEN and CDR2 SYDVKM.

The chain links TRBV7-2 to TRBJ2-1; tentatively, D is TRBD2 (6 bases). Trimming removed 1 base at V and 10 bases at J, with 17 bases between. Germline CDR1 and CDR2: SGHTA and FQGNSA. The CDR3 covers 15 residues. The CDR3 loop is CASSLGGDLPREQFF. CDR3 DNA: TGTGCCAGCAGCTTAGGAGGGGACTTACCTCGGGAGCAGTTCTTC.

The V call is TRBV7-2, the J call TRBJ2-7, with 12 bases fitting TRBD2. There are 16 residues in the CDR3. The trim removed 5 bases at V and 6 bases at J, leaving 11 bases unmatched. Germline V gene sequence: CDR1 SGHTA, CDR2 FQGNSA. The CDR3 bases are TGTGCCAGCAGCCGAACCCGGCTAGCGGGAGGGAGCGAGCAGTACTTC. Amino acids: CASSRTRLAGGSEQYF.

DNA of the CDR3: TGTGCCAGCAGTTTATTTGAAACAGGCTTGGTTAATGAGCAGTTCTTC. Translated: CASSLFETGLVNEQFF. The chain couples TRBV28 to TRBJ2-1; maybe TRBD1 (5 bases). CDR3 length: 16 residues. Germline V gives CDR1 MDHEN, CDR2 SYDVKM. Trimming removed 1 base from V and 7 bases from J, with 17 bases in between.

The chain joins TRBV5-1 to TRBJ2-1; the D gene is possibly TRBD2 (5 bases). V was shortened by 4 bases and J by 6 bases, with 14 bases between the two germline ends. This CDR3 region has 14 residues. Germline V CDR1 and CDR2: SGHRS, YFSETQ. The CDR3 DNA reads TGCGCCAGCAGCCCCCGCTCGACTATCAATGAGCAGTTCTTC. Translation gives CASSPRSTINEQFF. Looking up the rest from reference TRBV5-1 and TRBJ2-1 gives the full variable domain: KAGVTQTPRYLIKTRGQQVTLSCSPISGHRSVSWYQQTPGQGLQFLFEYFSETQRNKGNFPGRFSGRQFSNSRSEMNVSTLELGDSALYLCASSPRSTINEQFFGPGTRLTVL.

This clone came up a few times. The V and J genes are TRBV28 and TRBJ1-2; possibly TRBD1 for D (5 bases). The CDR3 extends over 15 amino acids. Trimming removed 4 bases at V and 4 bases at J, with 16 bases between. CDR1 and CDR2 from the germline V gene are MDHEN and SYDVKM. The CDR3, as DNA: TGTGCCAGCAGTTCCCCGGGGGAGAACGTCTATGGCTACACCTTC. Its protein product is CASSSPGENVYGYTF.

The V call is TRBV7-2, the J call TRBJ2-5; TRBD2 is a possible D gene (6 bases). V dropped 5 bases and J dropped 2 bases, with 6 bases sitting between them. The CDR3 spans 12 residues. Germline V gene sequence: CDR1 SGHTA, CDR2 FQGNSA. CDR3 sequence reads: CASSRGQETQYF. DNA for the CDR3: TGTGCCAGCAGCCGGGGGCAAGAGACCCAGTACTTC.

The gene calls are TRBV7-2 and TRBJ1-2, with 10 bases lining up with TRBD1. With 5 bases clipped from V and 2 bases from J, the junction kept 8 bases outside the gene matches. CDR1 is SGHTA and CDR2 is FQGNSA in the germline V gene. This CDR3 has 16 residues. CDR3 in amino acids: CASSPSGGQGNYGYTF. DNA of the CDR3: TGTGCCAGCAGCCCTAGTGGGGGACAGGGGAACTATGGCTACACCTTC.

This clone was counted a few times. V gene TRBV9 combines with J gene TRBJ1-6; TRBD1 matches at 7 bases. The CDR3 is made up of 14 amino acids. CDR1 is SGDLS, CDR2 YYNGEE, per germline. J was trimmed by 7 bases and V by 3 bases; bases with no gene match: 4. The DNA for the CDR3 is TGTGCCAGCAGCGCGGACAGGTTGAATTCACCCCTCCACTTT. The encoded protein is CASSADRLNSPLHF.